The rows below give T cell receptor beta chains drawn from one sample of a study of blood T cell repertoires in COVID-19. The protocol was immunoSEQ multiplex PCR, while the TCRdb copy is restricted to in-frame clones and leaves out a portion. The repertoire consists of more than 300,000 clones, with 88% occurring once and the leading ten covering roughly 1.2%. The source material was PBMCs or T cells enriched from blood (not recorded which). These receptors came from a woman under 30 who had recovered from COVID-19. CDR3s include the opening cysteine and the closing phenylalanine or tryptophan. A D gene is named only where the DNA matches it firmly. Not all rows give a size; the values are once, few, many and, for expanded clones, a class.

TRBJ2-7 . TRBD1 TRBV5-6 TGTGCCAGTAGCTTTGACAGGGCCGGCTTCGAGCAGTACTTC CASSFDRAGFEQYF
TRBJ1-5 . TRBD1 TRBV19 TGTGCCAGTAGTAGTGGACAGGGGAATCAGCCCCAGCATTTT CASSSGQGNQPQHF
TRBJ2-7 . TRBD2 TRBV5-5 TGTGCCAGCAGCTCCGAACCAACTAGCGGGGGATCCTACGAGCAGTACTTC CASSSEPTSGGSYEQYF
TRBJ1-4 . TRBD1 TRBV7-9 TGTGCCAGCAGCTCGACAGGGACGCTGTTTTTT CASSSTGTLFF
TRBJ1-1 . . TRBV6-5 TGTGCCAGCAGTACAGCAGTGAACACTGAAGCTTTCTTT CASSTAVNTEAFF
TRBJ2-5 . TRBD1 TRBV4-3 TGCGCCAGCAGCCAAGACTACAGGGGAGAGACCCAGTACTTC CASSQDYRGETQYF
TRBJ2-5 . TRBD1 TRBV12-3/TRBV12-4 TGTGCCAGCAGTTCGGGACAGCAAGAGACCCAGTACTTC CASSSGQQETQYF
TRBJ1-3 . . TRBV2 TGTGCCAGCAGTGCCGGGGTCGGAAACACCATATATTTT CASSAGVGNTIYF
TRBJ1-1 . TRBD1 TRBV7-9 TGTGCCAGCAGCCTACAACAGGGGCGCACTGAAGCTTTCTTT CASSLQQGRTEAFF
TRBJ1-3 few . TRBV5-1 TGCGCCAGCAGCTTGGCGAGCTCTGGAAACACCATATATTTT CASSLASSGNTIYF
TRBJ1-2 . . TRBV19 TGTGCCAGCGGGGGGGACCGTAACTATGGCTACACCTTC CASGGDRNYGYTF
TRBJ2-1 . . TRBV7-3 TGTGCCAGCAGCTTAGAGGGCTCCTACAATGAGCAGTTCTTC CASSLEGSYNEQFF
TRBJ2-3 . TRBD2 TRBV10-1 TGCGCCAGCAGTGAGGTTAGCGGGGGGCCACGAGATACGCAGTATTTT CASSEVSGGPRDTQYF
TRBJ1-4 once TRBD1 TRBV5-1 TGCGCCAGCAGCTTGGAGGGGGCGGATGAAAAACTGTTTTTT CASSLEGADEKLFF
TRBJ1-1 . . TRBV9 TGTGCCAGCAGCCGGGGGACGGCTGTTGAAGCTTTCTTT CASSRGTAVEAFF
TRBJ2-7 . . TRBV7-2 TGTGCCAGCAGCCGTCAACTTCTACACGAGCAGTACTTC CASSRQLLHEQYF
TRBJ2-7 . TRBD2 TRBV4-3 TGCGCCAGCAGCCAAGATCCCGGACTAGCGGAATCCTACGAGCAGTACTTC CASSQDPGLAESYEQYF
TRBJ2-5 once TRBD2 TRBV3-1/TRBV3-2 TGTGCCAGCAGCCAAGATGGGGGGGCCCAGTACTTC CASSQDGGAQYF
TRBJ1-2 . TRBD1 TRBV25-1 TGTGCCAGCCAGGGGGGATACTATGGCTACACCTTC CASQGGYYGYTF
TRBJ1-1 . . TRBV4-2 TGTGCCAGCAGCCAAGAGCAGGGCGACGCGCACACTGAAGCTTTCTTT CASSQEQGDAHTEAFF
TRBJ2-1 . TRBD2 TRBV7-9 TGTGCCAGCAGCGAACTATCTAGCGGGGGGGCCAGCGAGCAGTTCTTC CASSELSSGGASEQFF
TRBJ1-2 few TRBD1 TRBV11-2 TGTGCCAGCAGCTTGGACCGGACAGGGGGCCACTATGGCTACACCTTC CASSLDRTGGHYGYTF
TRBJ1-5 . TRBD1 TRBV6-5 TGTGCCAGCAGTCAGACAGGGGGCGCAGGTCAGCCCCAGCATTTT CASSQTGGAGQPQHF
TRBJ2-7 . TRBD2 TRBV2 TGTGCCAGGAGAACTAGCGGAAGCTACGAGCAGTACTTC CARRTSGSYEQYF
TRBJ2-7 . TRBD1 TRBV6-5 TGTGCCAGCAGTTGGACAGGGGGATCCTACGAGCAGTACTTC CASSWTGGSYEQYF
TRBJ1-6 . . TRBV12-5 TGTGCTAGTGCCTTAGATAATTCACCCCTCCACTTT CASALDNSPLHF
TRBJ1-3 once TRBD1 TRBV3-1/TRBV3-2 TGTGCCACAACCCTGACAGGGGGGAGCTCTGGAAACACCATATATTTT CATTLTGGSSGNTIYF
TRBJ2-2 . . TRBV5-4 TGTGCCAGCAGCTTGGACGGGGGCACCGGGGAGCTGTTTTTT CASSLDGGTGELFF
TRBJ2-1 once TRBD2 TRBV7-2 TGTGCCAGCAGCTTAGGATTTAGCGGGGCGCAGTTCTTC CASSLGFSGAQFF
TRBJ2-1 . . TRBV29-1 TGCAGCGTTGTGATGGTCGGCAGGCCCCCAAACAATGAGCAGTTCTTC CSVVMVGRPPNNEQFF
TRBJ2-3 once . TRBV30 TGTGCCTGGAGTGTACTAGAAGGGACAGATACGCAGTATTTT CAWSVLEGTDTQYF
TRBJ2-3 . . TRBV7-8 TGTGCCAGCAGCTCTGGAGGTACGCAGTATTTT CASSSGGTQYF
TRBJ1-5 few TRBD1 TRBV5-5 TGTGCCAGCAGAACAGGGGACGGTCAGCCCCAGCATTTT CASRTGDGQPQHF
TRBJ1-2 . . TRBV19 TGTGCCAGTAGTAACGACATAAGCCCTAACTATGGCTACACCTTC CASSNDISPNYGYTF
TRBJ1-1 . TRBD1 TRBV12-5 TGTGCTAGTGGTCTCGGACAGGGTCTGAACACTGAAGCTTTCTTT CASGLGQGLNTEAFF
TRBJ1-5 . . TRBV3-1/TRBV3-2 TGTGCCAGCAGCCAAGGGGGGGGCGAGTTAGGTCAGCCCCAGCATTTT CASSQGGGELGQPQHF
TRBJ2-2 . . TRBV5-6 TGTGCCAGCACCTTCGGACTGACCGGGGAGCTGTTTTTT CASTFGLTGELFF
TRBJ1-5 . . TRBV10-1 TGCGCCAGCAGCTCGGCCTTACAGAATCAGCCCCAGCATTTT CASSSALQNQPQHF
TRBJ2-5 . . TRBV7-9 TGTGCCAGCATTCCAGGGCTCCAAGAGACCCAGTACTTC CASIPGLQETQYF